This T cell receptor beta chain is drawn from a study of blood T cell repertoires in COVID-19. Across the whole study: Acute-phase and convalescent COVID-19 samples originated in the United States, Italy and Spain.

In the source study's methods: Estimation of nucleated cell counts relied on the amplification of reference gene primers. Repertoires were generated with immunoSEQ multiplex PCR, while TCRdb's copy carries only in-frame clones and drops some. That table supplies the V and J calls and clone size; D and trimming were determined from the DNA. The sample records a few hundred thousand clones, approximately 80% being singletons. Between the trimmed V and J ends, which lost 1 base and 3 bases, there was a span of 9 bases. The CDR3 has 14 amino acids. The germline V gene has CDR1 SNHLY and CDR2 FYNNEI. Specimen: peripheral blood. The clonotype comes from a man aged 35 to 55 who had recovered from COVID-19. J is TRBJ2-5 and V is TRBV2; a weak D match, TRBD1 (5 bases). CDR3 DNA sequence: TGTGCCAGCAGTGAAGGTGCAGGGAAAGAGACCCAGTACTTC. Translation gives CASSEGAGKETQYF.